This TCR beta chain was found in a study of breast tumors, draining lymph nodes, adjacent tissues. Whole-study results and caveats: Luminal-like breast cancer showed significantly higher tumor–nontumor repertoire similarity than basal-like. Tumor repertoires ranked between lymph nodes and nontumor tissue in diversity, with V and J gene preferences.

Germline CDR1 is SGDLS and CDR2 is YYNGEE. Trimming shortened V by 4 bases and J by 5 bases, and 18 bases separated the two germline ends. This CDR3 contains 16 residues. TCRdb passed the multiplex PCR reads through MiXCR, listing each CDR3 protein once. The sample lists over 200,000 distinct CDR3 sequences, roughly 32% seen once, with about 1.4% in the top ten. Samples came from axillary lymph nodes draining the breast cancer. This clonotype was seen repeatedly, ten times or more. The target antigen is unknown. This chain links TRBV9 with TRBJ2-2; a possible D gene is TRBD2 (6 bases). Sequencing input: axillary lymph node tissue. The TCR comes from a female donor with breast cancer. Some clones in this sample may be carry-over from other donors' samples. The CDR3 loop is CASSLTGTGYTGELFF. In nucleotides, the CDR3 is TGTGCCAGCAGCTTAACCGGGACTGGATATACCGGGGAGCTGTTTTTT.